These T cell receptor beta chains were read from a single sample in a study of shared clonotypes between healthy human individuals. The table came from immunoSEQ multiplex PCR; TCRdb's copy has only in-frame clones and leaves some out. The sample carries about 870,000 clones, approximately 92% recorded once. The sample consisted of naive CD8+ T cells sorted from blood. The receptors were sampled from a man aged 25 to 45 in good health. Both conserved end residues are part of each CDR3. The D gene is left open where the match is weak. Only some rows state a clone size, as once, few, many or a class for expanded clones.

V gene: TRBV7-9; J gene: TRBJ2-5; clone size: few; D gene: NA; CDR3 protein: CASSSRRGMRETQYF; CDR3 DNA: TGTGCCAGCAGCTCCCGTCGAGGGATGAGAGAGACCCAGTACTTC
V gene: TRBV2; J gene: TRBJ2-3; clone size: NA; D gene: NA; CDR3 protein: CARPGTPTDTQYF; CDR3 DNA: TGTGCCAGACCCGGGACACCCACAGATACGCAGTATTTT
V gene: TRBV5-1; J gene: TRBJ2-7; clone size: NA; D gene: TRBD1; CDR3 protein: CASSDRGGFSYEQYF; CDR3 DNA: TGCGCCAGCAGTGACCGAGGGGGCTTTTCCTACGAGCAGTACTTC
V gene: TRBV11-2; J gene: TRBJ2-7; clone size: NA; D gene: TRBD2; CDR3 protein: CASSFPGLAYEQYF; CDR3 DNA: TGTGCCAGCAGCTTTCCGGGACTAGCCTACGAGCAGTACTTC
V gene: TRBV6-6; J gene: TRBJ1-2; clone size: NA; D gene: NA; CDR3 protein: CASSPPTEAPGYTF; CDR3 DNA: TGTGCCAGCAGCCCCCCGACAGAAGCCCCTGGCTACACCTTC
V gene: TRBV5-1; J gene: TRBJ2-3; clone size: NA; D gene: NA; CDR3 protein: CASSIRQVSTDTQYF; CDR3 DNA: TGCGCCAGCAGCATCCGACAGGTTAGCACAGATACGCAGTATTTT
V gene: TRBV19; J gene: TRBJ2-7; clone size: NA; D gene: NA; CDR3 protein: CASSLGRSYEQYF; CDR3 DNA: TGTGCCAGTAGTTTGGGACGCTCCTACGAGCAGTACTTC
V gene: TRBV27; J gene: TRBJ1-2; clone size: NA; D gene: TRBD1; CDR3 protein: CASSLGQGVGYTF; CDR3 DNA: TGTGCCAGCAGTTTGGGACAGGGGGTTGGCTACACCTTC
V gene: TRBV9; J gene: TRBJ2-7; clone size: NA; D gene: NA; CDR3 protein: CASSVGGTPSYEQYF; CDR3 DNA: TGTGCCAGCAGCGTAGGGGGGACACCATCCTACGAGCAGTACTTC
V gene: TRBV25-1; J gene: TRBJ2-7; clone size: once; D gene: NA; CDR3 protein: CASSFQGEQYF; CDR3 DNA: TGTGCCAGCTCCTTCCAGGGGGAGCAGTACTTC
V gene: TRBV9; J gene: TRBJ2-1; clone size: NA; D gene: NA; CDR3 protein: CASSVAGPYNEQFF; CDR3 DNA: TGTGCCAGCAGCGTGGCGGGTCCCTACAATGAGCAGTTCTTC
V gene: TRBV9; J gene: TRBJ2-5; clone size: NA; D gene: NA; CDR3 protein: CASSVRAGGGFGPRQETQYF; CDR3 DNA: TGTGCCAGCAGCGTCCGCGCCGGAGGAGGTTTCGGACCGCGGCAAGAGACCCAGTACTTC
V gene: TRBV10-3; J gene: TRBJ2-2; clone size: NA; D gene: TRBD2; CDR3 protein: CAITEGTSGSTGELFF; CDR3 DNA: TGTGCCATCACCGAAGGGACTAGCGGGAGCACCGGGGAGCTGTTTTTT
V gene: TRBV25-1; J gene: TRBJ2-7; clone size: NA; D gene: NA; CDR3 protein: CASSELGSYEQYF; CDR3 DNA: TGTGCCAGCAGTGAATTGGGTTCCTACGAGCAGTACTTC
V gene: TRBV29-1; J gene: TRBJ2-7; clone size: NA; D gene: NA; CDR3 protein: CSVVDANANEQYF; CDR3 DNA: TGCAGCGTTGTTGATGCGAACGCGAACGAGCAGTACTTC
V gene: TRBV27; J gene: TRBJ2-1; clone size: NA; D gene: NA; CDR3 protein: CASSFLSDTPRDNEQFF; CDR3 DNA: TGTGCCAGCAGTTTCCTCTCGGACACCCCTCGAGACAATGAGCAGTTCTTC
V gene: TRBV25-1; J gene: TRBJ1-1; clone size: NA; D gene: TRBD1; CDR3 protein: CASSVQGAGAEAFF; CDR3 DNA: TGTGCCAGCAGTGTTCAGGGGGCAGGGGCTGAAGCTTTCTTT
V gene: TRBV4-3; J gene: TRBJ1-1; clone size: NA; D gene: NA; CDR3 protein: CASSQNGDVTEAFF; CDR3 DNA: TGCGCCAGCAGCCAGAACGGGGATGTAACTGAAGCTTTCTTT
V gene: TRBV6-1; J gene: TRBJ2-7; clone size: NA; D gene: NA; CDR3 protein: CASSEPVGYEQYF; CDR3 DNA: TGTGCCAGCAGTGAACCTGTGGGTTACGAGCAGTACTTC
V gene: TRBV27; J gene: TRBJ2-5; clone size: NA; D gene: TRBD1; CDR3 protein: CASRSGTGGIWETQYF; CDR3 DNA: TGTGCCAGCAGATCCGGGACAGGGGGCATCTGGGAGACCCAGTACTTC
V gene: TRBV4-2; J gene: TRBJ2-1; clone size: NA; D gene: NA; CDR3 protein: CASSQDLGSHNEQFF; CDR3 DNA: TGTGCCAGCAGCCAAGATCTGGGCAGCCACAATGAGCAGTTCTTC
V gene: TRBV5-1; J gene: TRBJ1-4; clone size: NA; D gene: TRBD1; CDR3 protein: CASSLAIYDRVGEKLFF; CDR3 DNA: TGCGCCAGCAGCTTGGCCATCTACGACAGGGTCGGGGAAAAACTGTTTTTT
V gene: TRBV11-2; J gene: TRBJ2-7; clone size: NA; D gene: TRBD1; CDR3 protein: CASSLDLPDRRIYEQYF; CDR3 DNA: TGTGCCAGCAGCTTAGACCTCCCGGACAGGCGGATCTACGAGCAGTACTTC
V gene: TRBV6-1; J gene: TRBJ1-5; clone size: NA; D gene: NA; CDR3 protein: CASSDGDQVSNQPQHF; CDR3 DNA: TGTGCCAGCAGTGACGGCGACCAGGTTAGCAATCAGCCCCAGCATTTT
V gene: TRBV9; J gene: TRBJ1-2; clone size: NA; D gene: NA; CDR3 protein: CASSVSPSLAGVVDGYTF; CDR3 DNA: TGTGCCAGCAGCGTTTCCCCTTCCCTCGCGGGTGTAGTCGATGGCTACACCTTC
V gene: TRBV29-1; J gene: TRBJ2-3; clone size: NA; D gene: NA; CDR3 protein: CSVEESPSAGTQYF; CDR3 DNA: TGCAGCGTTGAAGAGTCCCCTAGCGCCGGTACGCAGTATTTT
V gene: TRBV27; J gene: TRBJ1-2; clone size: NA; D gene: TRBD1; CDR3 protein: CASSSLGQGSGYGYTF; CDR3 DNA: TGTGCCAGCAGTTCCCTCGGACAGGGATCAGGCTATGGCTACACCTTC
V gene: TRBV2; J gene: TRBJ2-1; clone size: NA; D gene: NA; CDR3 protein: CASTSASSYNEQFF; CDR3 DNA: TGTGCCAGCACTAGCGCCAGCTCCTACAATGAGCAGTTCTTC
V gene: TRBV29-1; J gene: TRBJ2-7; clone size: NA; D gene: TRBD1; CDR3 protein: CSALPGQGRNEQYF; CDR3 DNA: TGCAGCGCCCTGCCGGGACAGGGAAGAAACGAGCAGTACTTC
V gene: TRBV6-6; J gene: TRBJ1-2; clone size: NA; D gene: NA; CDR3 protein: CASTQWFEGYGYTF; CDR3 DNA: TGTGCCAGCACCCAGTGGTTCGAGGGCTATGGCTACACCTTC
V gene: TRBV13; J gene: TRBJ2-1; clone size: NA; D gene: TRBD2; CDR3 protein: CASSLAAGGYNEQFF; CDR3 DNA: TGTGCCAGCAGCTTAGCCGCGGGAGGCTACAATGAGCAGTTCTTC
V gene: TRBV11-2; J gene: TRBJ2-5; clone size: NA; D gene: NA; CDR3 protein: CASSSPRQGYQETQYF; CDR3 DNA: TGTGCCAGCAGCTCGCCCCGGCAGGGATACCAAGAGACCCAGTACTTC
V gene: TRBV15; J gene: TRBJ2-5; clone size: NA; D gene: TRBD1; CDR3 protein: CATSRDIWQGVETQYF; CDR3 DNA: TGTGCCACCAGCAGAGATATTTGGCAGGGGGTCGAGACCCAGTACTTC
V gene: TRBV2; J gene: TRBJ2-7; clone size: NA; D gene: NA; CDR3 protein: CASSESAGRSSYEQYF; CDR3 DNA: TGTGCCAGCAGTGAATCCGCAGGGCGAAGCTCCTACGAGCAGTACTTC
V gene: TRBV19; J gene: TRBJ2-4; clone size: NA; D gene: NA; CDR3 protein: CASSIAPRRSGKNIQYF; CDR3 DNA: TGTGCCAGTAGTATTGCGCCCCGGCGGTCTGGCAAAAACATTCAGTACTTC
V gene: TRBV9; J gene: TRBJ1-2; clone size: NA; D gene: NA; CDR3 protein: CASSSRLDGYTF; CDR3 DNA: TGTGCCAGCAGCTCACGATTGGATGGCTACACCTTC
V gene: TRBV7-9; J gene: TRBJ1-4; clone size: NA; D gene: TRBD1; CDR3 protein: CASSRQGLKEKLFF; CDR3 DNA: TGTGCCAGCAGTAGACAGGGTTTGAAAGAAAAACTGTTTTTT
V gene: TRBV5-5; J gene: TRBJ1-1; clone size: once; D gene: NA; CDR3 protein: CASSLTLRSLGTEAFF; CDR3 DNA: TGTGCCAGCAGCTTGACATTACGTAGCTTGGGCACTGAAGCTTTCTTT
V gene: TRBV11-2; J gene: TRBJ2-7; clone size: NA; D gene: NA; CDR3 protein: CASSLDEQYF; CDR3 DNA: TGTGCCAGCAGCTTAGACGAGCAGTACTTC
V gene: TRBV7-6; J gene: TRBJ2-7; clone size: NA; D gene: TRBD1; CDR3 protein: CASSQGGINREQYF; CDR3 DNA: TGTGCCAGCAGCCAAGGGGGCATAAATCGCGAGCAGTACTTC
V gene: TRBV16; J gene: TRBJ2-7; clone size: NA; D gene: NA; CDR3 protein: CASSQSVPGFIAYEQYF; CDR3 DNA: TGTGCCAGCAGCCAATCTGTACCAGGGTTCATTGCCTACGAGCAGTACTTC